Below are 21 T cell receptor beta chains sequenced from a single sample in a study of T cell changes during pregnancy in multiple sclerosis. The repertoire was sequenced with immunoSEQ multiplex PCR; TCRdb's copy has only in-frame clones and lacks some. The sample records about 42,000 clones, roughly 80% being singletons. Here the sequenced sample was CD4+ T cells from peripheral blood mononuclear cells, taken before pregnancy. The receptors stem from a female donor with multiple sclerosis, enrolled in a pregnancy study.

The rearrangement joins TRBV9 to TRBJ1-1, with TRBD1 identical over 8 bases. Trimming took 4 bases from V and 1 from J; bases not matched to a gene: 6. Germline CDR1 reads SGDLS; CDR2 reads YYNGEE. This CDR3 is built from 15 residues. The CDR3 bases are TGTGCCAGCAGCCTCTACGGACAGGGGAACACTGAAGCTTTCTTT. This gives the protein CASSLYGQGNTEAFF.

J is TRBJ2-2 and V is TRBV6-4, with no clear D. CDR1 MRHNA and CDR2 SNTAGT come from the germline V gene. V shed 5 bases and J shed 6 bases, with 7 bases lying between them. The CDR3 is made up of 12 amino acids. CDR3 in amino acids: CASSSQAGELFF. CDR3 nucleotide sequence: TGTGCCAGCAGTAGCCAGGCCGGGGAGCTGTTTTTT.

The J gene is TRBJ1-2, the V gene TRBV7-2; 7 bases are a match to TRBD1. There are 12 residues in the CDR3. The V gene's germline CDR1 is SGHTA and CDR2 FQGNSA. Trimming took 4 bases from V and 8 from J; bases not matched to a gene: 4. The CDR3 bases are TGTGCCAGCAGCTACAAGACAGGGGGCTACACCTTC. Translation gives CASSYKTGGYTF.

The rearrangement uses TRBV7-2 and TRBJ2-1; a possible D gene is TRBD2 (6 bases). Germline loops: CDR1 SGHTA, CDR2 FQGNSA. The CDR3 consists of 14 residues. V lost 5 bases and J 5 bases, leaving 13 bases between the germline ends. The CDR3 DNA follows: TGTGCCAGCAGCCAGGGCGGGGTAAACAATGAGCAGTTCTTC. It specifies CASSQGGVNNEQFF.

This chain uses TRBV4-2 with TRBJ2-5, with TRBD2 as a possible D gene (6 bases). The CDR3 runs 16 residues. The V gene's germline CDR1 is LGHNA and CDR2 YNFKEQ. V shed 0 bases and J shed 1 base, with 12 bases lying between them. CDR3 residues: CASSQEYGSPQETQYF. The CDR3 DNA reads TGTGCCAGCAGCCAAGAATACGGGAGTCCCCAAGAGACCCAGTACTTC.

The rearrangement links TRBV6-5 to TRBJ1-3; D is unclear. CDR1 and CDR2 (germline): MNHEY, SVGAGI. The germline V and J ends were trimmed by 7 bases and 2 bases, with 12 bases remaining between them. The CDR3 runs 14 residues. The CDR3 protein is CASISPRAGNTIYF. CDR3 nucleotide sequence: TGTGCCAGCATCTCCCCGAGGGCTGGAAACACCATATATTTT.

CDR3: CASSQGQPATNEKLFF. The DNA of the CDR3 is TGTGCCAGCAGCCAAGGACAGCCTGCAACTAATGAAAAACTGTTTTTT. The chain couples TRBV5-6 to TRBJ1-4; D may be TRBD1 (6 bases). Germline V gives CDR1 SGHDT, CDR2 YYEEEE. The ends were cut back, 4 bases at V and 0 bases at J, with 13 bases in the middle. There are 16 residues in the CDR3.

The V gene is TRBV19, the J gene TRBJ1-1, with D possibly matching TRBD1 (6 bases). The V and J ends lost 10 bases and 0 bases respectively, with 18 bases between them. The CDR3 covers 15 residues. Germline CDR1 reads LNHDA; CDR2 reads SQIVND (reference sequence). This CDR3 reads CATTSQTGMNTEAFF. In DNA form, the CDR3 reads TGTGCCACCACAAGTCAGACAGGCATGAACACTGAAGCTTTCTTT.

The V and J genes are TRBV4-2 and TRBJ1-2, with TRBD1 identical over 9 bases. The V and J ends lost 1 base and 2 bases, in that order; junction bases with no gene match: 2. This CDR3 is built from 15 residues. The germline V gene encodes CDR1 LGHNA and CDR2 YNFKEQ. The CDR3 reads CASSQGDRDNYGYTF. CDR3 nucleotide sequence: TGTGCCAGCAGCCAAGGGGACAGGGACAACTATGGCTACACCTTC.

This chain uses TRBV7-2 with TRBJ2-3; 8 bases match TRBD2. The CDR3 covers 16 residues. Unmatched junction bases numbered 9, after V lost 5 bases and J lost 2 bases. Germline V gene sequence: CDR1 SGHTA, CDR2 FQGNSA. The CDR3 protein is CASSLGRGAFTDTQYF. CDR3 DNA sequence: TGTGCCAGCAGCCTAGGGCGGGGGGCTTTCACAGATACGCAGTATTTT.

In its sample, this clone was seen a few times. This chain joins TRBV7-9 and TRBJ1-2, with D uncertain. CDR3 length: 16 residues. In germline, CDR1 is SEHNR, CDR2 FQNEAQ (reference sequence). V was clipped by 4 bases and J by 7 bases, with 22 bases between them. The CDR3 DNA follows: TGTGCCAGCAGCTCCCGCCTAGACCCTCAAGTACTTGGCTACACCTTC. Amino acid sequence: CASSSRLDPQVLGYTF. The complete variable domain, with remaining parts taken from reference TRBV7-9 and TRBJ1-2, reads DTGVSQNPRHKITKRGQNVTFRCDPISEHNRLYWYRQTLGQGPEFLTYFQNEAQLEKSRLLSDRFSAERPKGSFSTLEIQRTEQGDSAMYLCASSSRLDPQVLGYTFGSGTRLTVV.

A single count supports this clone. V usage is TRBV7-9 and J usage is TRBJ2-2; 7 positions match TRBD1. V shed 4 bases, J shed 6 bases, and the junction held 2 bases outside the gene matches. Germline V lookup: CDR1 SEHNR, CDR2 FQNEAQ (reference sequence). This CDR3 spans 13 amino acids. DNA of the CDR3: TGTGCCAGCAGCTCGGGACAGCCCGGGGAGCTGTTTTTT. This sequence encodes CASSSGQPGELFF.

The count of this clone is one. The junction differs from germline at one of its ends, possibly a read error. The chain is built from TRBV5-1 and TRBJ1-5; D is possibly TRBD1 (5 bases). The length of the CDR3 is 13 residues. CDR1 is SGHRS, CDR2 YFSETQ, per germline. CDR3 coding DNA: TGCGCCAGCAGATTGGCCGGGGGGCAGCCCCAGCATTTT. It codes for CASRLAGGQPQHF.

The rearrangement joins TRBV9 to TRBJ1-6; 8 bases are a match to TRBD1. V shed 1 base, J shed 9 bases, and the junction held 3 bases outside the gene matches. Germline CDR1 is SGDLS and CDR2 is YYNGEE. This CDR3 comprises 14 residues. In DNA, the CDR3 is TGTGCCAGCAGCGTACAGGGGGCAGGTTCACCCCTCCACTTT. It codes for CASSVQGAGSPLHF.

This chain connects TRBV14 to TRBJ1-3, with TRBD1 matching over 9 bases. V shed 2 bases, J shed 8 bases, and the junction held 16 bases outside the gene matches. The germline gives CDR1 SGHDN, CDR2 FVKESK. The length of the CDR3 is 18 residues. The CDR3 nucleotides read TGTGCCAGCAGCCAACAGGACAGGGGATTGGGAAGGGAGCACACCATATATTTT. It codes for CASSQQDRGLGREHTIYF.

The chain joins TRBV27 to TRBJ2-2; no reliable D call. The V and J ends lost 0 bases and 4 bases respectively, with 12 bases between them. From germline, CDR1 is MNHEY and CDR2 SMNVEV (reference sequence). The CDR3 is 16 residues long. The CDR3 sequence: CASSLSIITPTGELFF. Here the CDR3 DNA reads TGTGCCAGCAGTTTATCGATTATTACTCCCACCGGGGAGCTGTTTTTT.

This chain links TRBV2 with TRBJ1-6; 9 bases match TRBD1. The CDR3 has 13 amino acids. The V segment lost 8 bases and the J segment 7 bases; nucleotides outside the gene matches: 3. Germline CDR1 is SNHLY and CDR2 is FYNNEI. CDR3 sequence: CASADRGNSPLHF. DNA of the CDR3: TGTGCCAGCGCGGACAGGGGAAATTCACCCCTCCACTTT.

The V call is TRBV27, the J call TRBJ1-2; tentatively, D is TRBD1 (5 bases). The CDR3 sequence is 17 residues long. V was pared by 5 bases and J by 0 bases, with 19 bases between. Germline values: CDR1 MNHEY, CDR2 SMNVEV (reference sequence). The CDR3 DNA follows: TGTGCCAGCAGTCGAGGGGAAGGGAGGTTGACTAACTATGGCTACACCTTC. Protein: CASSRGEGRLTNYGYTF.

The genes are TRBV14 and TRBJ2-1; TRBD2 matches at 15 bases. The CDR3 contains 19 residues. In germline, CDR1 is SGHDN, CDR2 FVKESK. J gave up 2 bases and V 0 bases, and 5 bases lay outside the gene matches. CDR3 nucleotides: TGTGCCAGCAGCCAAGATCTGGGACTAGCGGGAGGAACCTACAATGAGCAGTTCTTC. Protein product: CASSQDLGLAGGTYNEQFF.

The chain couples TRBV5-4 to TRBJ2-7; 11 nucleotides agree with TRBD2. CDR1 is SGHNT and CDR2 is YYREEE in the germline V gene (reference sequence). Trimming at V came to 4 bases and at J to 5 bases, leaving 11 bases not matched to a gene. The CDR3 sequence is 16 residues long. The CDR3 is CASSTQLAGVWNEQYF. The CDR3 region has the DNA TGTGCCAGCAGCACCCAACTAGCGGGAGTCTGGAACGAGCAGTACTTC. The complete variable domain, with remaining parts taken from reference TRBV5-4 and TRBJ2-7, reads ETGVTQSPTHLIKTRGQQVTLRCSSQSGHNTVSWYQQALGQGPQFIFQYYREEENGRGNFPPRFSGLQFPNYSSELNVNALELDDSALYLCASSTQLAGVWNEQYFGPGTRLTVT.

The V and J genes are TRBV10-3 and TRBJ2-5; possible D gene TRBD1, 5 bases. Germline V gives CDR1 ENHRY, CDR2 SYGVKD. The CDR3 runs 13 residues. Trimming removed 6 bases from V and 2 bases from J, with 10 bases in between. CDR3 protein: CAIRGLVQETQYF. CDR3 in DNA: TGTGCCATCAGGGGGCTAGTACAAGAGACCCAGTACTTC.